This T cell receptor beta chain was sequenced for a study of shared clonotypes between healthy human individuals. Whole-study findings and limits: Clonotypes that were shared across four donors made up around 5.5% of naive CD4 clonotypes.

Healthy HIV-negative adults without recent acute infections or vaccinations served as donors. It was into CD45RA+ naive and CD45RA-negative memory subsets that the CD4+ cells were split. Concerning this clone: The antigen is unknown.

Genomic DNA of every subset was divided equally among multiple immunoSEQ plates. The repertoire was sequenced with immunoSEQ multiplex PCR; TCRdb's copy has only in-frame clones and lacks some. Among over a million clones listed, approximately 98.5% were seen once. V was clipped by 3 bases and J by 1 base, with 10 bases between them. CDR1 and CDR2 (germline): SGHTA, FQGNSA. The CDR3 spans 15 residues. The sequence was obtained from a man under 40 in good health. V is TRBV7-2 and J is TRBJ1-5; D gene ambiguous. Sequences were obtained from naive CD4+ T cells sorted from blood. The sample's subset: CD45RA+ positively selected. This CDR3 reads CASSLSGVSNQPQHF. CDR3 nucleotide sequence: TGTGCCAGCAGCTTGTCCGGCGTAAGCAATCAGCCCCAGCATTTT.